These T cell receptor beta chains were read from a single sample in a study of CD8 T cells in ankylosing spondylitis. TCRdb re-analysed the 5' RACE reads in MiXCR, keeping a single row per CDR3 protein. The sample holds fewer than 400,000 distinct CDR3 sequences, about 22% seen once. Sequencing was performed on blood, either unsorted or a sorted T cell fraction (not recorded which). These receptors were obtained from a male donor with ankylosing spondylitis. Each CDR3 is given with its conserved first and last residue. D genes are given only for firm matches. Expanded clones get a size class; other rows say once, few or many, or leave the size out.

V,size,D,J,DNA,CDR3
TRBV9,once,NA,TRBJ2-3,TGTGCCAGCAGCGTAGACGGCGGCACAGATACGCAGTATTTT,CASSVDGGTDTQYF
TRBV18,few,NA,TRBJ2-1,TGTGCCAGCTCACCAGCAACTGAGCAGTTCTTC,CASSPATEQFF
TRBV11-1,NA,TRBD2,TRBJ2-1,TGTGCCAGCAGCTTTTCTAGCGGGAGCTCCTACAATGAGCAGTTCTTC,CASSFSSGSSYNEQFF
TRBV4-1,few,TRBD1,TRBJ2-5,TGCGCCAGCAGCCATCTAAGAGCGACAGGGGGGCAAGAGACCCAGTACTTC,CASSHLRATGGQETQYF
TRBV5-5,few,NA,TRBJ2-3,TGTGCCAGCAGCTTAAGCTCTGGGTTTTCGGATACGCAGTATTTT,CASSLSSGFSDTQYF
TRBV5-1,few,TRBD2,TRBJ2-2,TGCGCCAGCAGCTTGACTAGCGGGCCCGGGGAGCTGTTTTTT,CASSLTSGPGELFF
TRBV6-5,NA,NA,TRBJ1-2,TGTGCCAGCAGTTACTCAGGCCAGGGTTGGGGCTACACCTTC,CASSYSGQGWGYTF
TRBV28,few,NA,TRBJ2-3,TGTGCCAGCAGTTCCCCCAGGGCGCAGTATTTT,CASSSPRAQYF
TRBV5-5,few,TRBD1,TRBJ2-1,TGTGCCAGCAGCTCCCCAGGGGGCTGGCGGGCCAACTACAATGAGCAGTTCTTC,CASSSPGGWRANYNEQFF
TRBV4-2,NA,TRBD2,TRBJ2-7,TGTGCCAGCAGCCAAGATCGAGCGGGAGTGAACGAGCAGTACTTC,CASSQDRAGVNEQYF
TRBV10-3,NA,TRBD2,TRBJ2-3,TGTGCCTCGCGGGCGGGAGGGCCCACAGATACGCAGTATTTT,CASRAGGPTDTQYF
TRBV25-1,few,NA,TRBJ1-2,TGTGCCAGCAGTGAGTTCGGGGATAACTATGGCTACACCTTC,CASSEFGDNYGYTF
TRBV5-5,NA,NA,TRBJ2-1,TGTGCCAGCAGCCGGCAGTTGTTGCCCGAGCAGTTCTTC,CASSRQLLPEQFF
TRBV6-5,NA,TRBD1,TRBJ1-1,TGTGCCAGCAGTGACTCGGGACAGCAGAACACTGAAGCTTTCTTT,CASSDSGQQNTEAFF
TRBV5-1,NA,NA,TRBJ1-6,TGCGCCAGCAGGATCAGCTCCTATAATTCACCCCTCCACTTT,CASRISSYNSPLHF
TRBV5-1,few,NA,TRBJ2-1,TGCGCCAGCATTGGGTCGGCATCCTACAATGAGCAGTTCTTC,CASIGSASYNEQFF
TRBV3-1,NA,NA,TRBJ2-7,TGTGCCAGCAGCCAAGGGTCCCTCAACGAGCAGTACTTC,CASSQGSLNEQYF
TRBV10-3,few,TRBD1,TRBJ2-2,TGTGCCATCAGTAGGGACAGGGACTCCGGGGAGCTGTTTTTT,CAISRDRDSGELFF
TRBV7-3,few,TRBD1,TRBJ2-3,TGTGCCAGCAGCTTCCCTTTACAGGGGCCCACAGATACGCAGTATTTT,CASSFPLQGPTDTQYF
TRBV28,NA,TRBD1,TRBJ2-1,TGTGCCAGCAGTTTAGGGACAGGGGCAACGGATGAGCAGTTCTTC,CASSLGTGATDEQFF
TRBV12-5,NA,TRBD2,TRBJ2-6,TGTGCTAGTGGGGCGACGGAGCGGGAGGCCCGGGGGGCTGGGGCCAACGTCCTGACTTTC,CASGATEREARGAGANVLTF
TRBV5-8,NA,NA,TRBJ2-1,TGTGCCAGCAGCCCCGGGGGGCGGGCCTACAATGAGCAGTTCTTC,CASSPGGRAYNEQFF
TRBV7-9,NA,NA,TRBJ2-1,TGTGCCAGCAGCTCCAGGGCGGGGCCAAACAATGAGCAGTTCTTC,CASSSRAGPNNEQFF
TRBV28,NA,NA,TRBJ2-7,TGTGCCAGCAAAGAGTATGGGGGAACCTACGAGCAGTACTTC,CASKEYGGTYEQYF
TRBV12-3/TRBV12-4,NA,NA,TRBJ2-5,TGTGCCAGCAGTTTCCGGGGACTGCCTCCAGGGACCCAGTACTTC,CASSFRGLPPGTQYF
TRBV25-1,NA,TRBD2,TRBJ2-2,TGTGCCAGCAAGGTCCCCAGGGAGGGCGGGGAGCTGTTTTTT,CASKVPREGGELFF
TRBV4-1,NA,NA,TRBJ2-7,TGCGCCAGCAGCCAAGTCCCAGGGGACCCCTTGGAGCAGTACTTC,CASSQVPGDPLEQYF
TRBV20-1,NA,TRBD2,TRBJ2-1,TGCAGTGCTAGAACTAGCGGGAGGAAGAATGAGCAGTTCTTC,CSARTSGRKNEQFF
TRBV20-1,NA,TRBD1,TRBJ2-7,TGCAGTGCTAGACCGACAGGGAGAACCTACGAGCAGTACTTC,CSARPTGRTYEQYF
TRBV5-1,few,NA,TRBJ2-1,TGCGCCAGCAGCTTGTGGTACGGAACCGACAATGAGCAGTTCTTC,CASSLWYGTDNEQFF
TRBV6-5,few,TRBD1,TRBJ1-4,TGTGCCAGCAGTTACGGGCCAGGGGGCGTTGAAAAACTGTTTTTT,CASSYGPGGVEKLFF
TRBV11-3,NA,TRBD1,TRBJ2-2,TGTGCCAGCAGCCCCGGGACAGGGGTCGGGGAGCTGTTTTTT,CASSPGTGVGELFF
TRBV5-6,NA,NA,TRBJ2-7,TGTGCCAGCAGCTTGGTGTCTAGCAGGAGGCGTGAGCAGTACTTC,CASSLVSSRRREQYF
TRBV5-1,NA,TRBD2,TRBJ2-7,TGCGCCAGCAGCGCCCAAAGACTAGCGGGGAACTACGAGCAGTACTTC,CASSAQRLAGNYEQYF